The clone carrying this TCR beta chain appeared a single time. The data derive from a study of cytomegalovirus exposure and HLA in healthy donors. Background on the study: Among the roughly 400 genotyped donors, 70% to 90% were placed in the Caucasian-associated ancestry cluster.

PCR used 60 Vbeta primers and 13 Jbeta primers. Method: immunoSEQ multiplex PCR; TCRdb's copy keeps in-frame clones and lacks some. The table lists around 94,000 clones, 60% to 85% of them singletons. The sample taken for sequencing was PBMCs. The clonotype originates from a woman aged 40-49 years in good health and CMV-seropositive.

The CDR3 is CASSTPHSSYEQYF. CDR3 nucleotides: TGTGCCAGCAGCACCCCCCACAGTTCCTACGAGCAGTACTTC. The V call is TRBV5-6, the J call TRBJ2-7; D gene uncertain. The V gene's germline CDR1 is SGHDT and CDR2 YYEEEE. The CDR3 is 14 residues long. V lost 4 bases and J 1 base, leaving 12 bases between the germline ends.